A selection of T cell receptor beta chains follows, all from one sample in a study of blood T cell repertoires in COVID-19. Sequencing used immunoSEQ multiplex PCR; TCRdb keeps in-frame clones, though not all of them. The repertoire has 300,000 or so clones, more than 75% of them found once; the top ten carry more than 1%. Sequenced sample: PBMCs or T cells enriched from blood (not recorded which). These receptors were obtained from a woman aged 25-40 years who had recovered from COVID-19. CDR3s include the opening cysteine and the closing phenylalanine or tryptophan. Fields, in order: clone size, D gene, J gene, V gene, CDR3 protein, CDR3 DNA. The D gene is left open where the match is weak. Only part of the rows carry a size: once, few, many, or a class if the clone is expanded.

. TRBD1 TRBJ2-2 TRBV5-1 CASSLEGQGITGELFF TGCGCCAGCAGCTTGGAGGGACAGGGTATCACCGGGGAGCTGTTTTTT
. TRBD2 TRBJ2-3 TRBV7-9 CASSSRGDHTDTQYF TGTGCCAGCAGCTCACGGGGGGACCACACAGATACGCAGTATTTT
. . TRBJ2-1 TRBV19 CASSPGQMWTRNEQFF TGTGCCAGTAGTCCGGGACAAATGTGGACAAGGAATGAGCAGTTCTTC
. . TRBJ1-2 TRBV6-5 CASSYNGRAYGYTF TGTGCCAGCAGTTACAATGGCAGGGCTTATGGCTACACCTTC
. . TRBJ1-1 TRBV30 CAWSTPGVNTEAFF TGTGCCTGGAGTACCCCGGGGGTGAACACTGAAGCTTTCTTT
. TRBD1 TRBJ1-4 TRBV5-1 CASSLGRTGGEKLFF TGCGCCAGCAGCTTGGGGCGGACAGGGGGTGAAAAACTGTTTTTT
. . TRBJ1-4 TRBV2 CASSVSGTVDEKLFF TGTGCCAGCAGTGTATCGGGTACGGTCGATGAAAAACTGTTTTTT
. . TRBJ2-7 TRBV6-2/TRBV6-3 CASSPRYEQYF TGTGCCAGCAGCCCCAGGTACGAGCAGTACTTC
. . TRBJ2-7 TRBV7-2 CASSFQGGRYEQYF TGTGCCAGCAGCTTTCAGGGGGGCCGGTACGAGCAGTACTTC
. TRBD1 TRBJ1-1 TRBV19 CASSIDRGAEAFF TGTGCCAGTAGTATCGACAGGGGGGCTGAAGCTTTCTTT
. TRBD2 TRBJ2-1 TRBV28 CASSLTSGGEYNEQFF TGTGCCAGCAGTTTAACTAGCGGGGGGGAATACAATGAGCAGTTCTTC
. TRBD2 TRBJ2-1 TRBV24-1 CATSDSVAGGYSEQFF TGTGCCACCAGTGATTCAGTAGCGGGGGGGTACAGTGAGCAGTTCTTC
once TRBD1 TRBJ2-5 TRBV24-1 CATRGQQETQYF TGTGCCACCAGGGGACAGCAAGAGACCCAGTACTTC
. TRBD2 TRBJ2-1 TRBV30 CAWKTPGTTGRDEQFF TGTGCCTGGAAAACCCCCGGGACTACGGGTCGCGATGAGCAGTTCTTC
. . TRBJ1-1 TRBV5-5 CATRQNTEAFF TGTGCCACCAGACAGAACACTGAAGCTTTCTTT
. TRBD1 TRBJ2-5 TRBV18 CASSSNPGQGGETQYF TGTGCCAGCTCGTCTAATCCGGGACAGGGCGGGGAGACCCAGTACTTC
. TRBD1 TRBJ2-7 TRBV7-9 CASSPTGTGDPYEQYF TGTGCCAGCAGCCCGACCGGGACAGGGGATCCGTACGAGCAGTACTTC
few TRBD1 TRBJ2-5 TRBV19 CASSKYIGTDQETQYF TGTGCCAGTAGCAAGTACATCGGGACAGACCAAGAGACCCAGTACTTC
. . TRBJ1-1 TRBV25-1 CASSTGRGTEAFF TGTGCCAGCAGTACAGGGAGAGGGACTGAAGCTTTCTTT
. . TRBJ1-1 TRBV28 CASSLGASNTEAFF TGTGCCAGCAGTTTAGGGGCCTCGAACACTGAAGCTTTCTTT
. . TRBJ1-5 TRBV19 CASSGQTAHQPQHF TGTGCCAGTAGTGGCCAGACAGCACATCAGCCCCAGCATTTT
. . TRBJ1-1 TRBV10-1 CASRGDTEAFF TGCGCCAGCAGAGGAGACACTGAAGCTTTCTTT
. TRBD2 TRBJ2-3 TRBV5-1 CASSLVGTSGGTTDTQYF TGCGCCAGCAGCTTGGTGGGGACTAGCGGGGGAACCACAGATACGCAGTATTTT
. TRBD1 TRBJ2-3 TRBV14 CASSRKQGVSPDTQYF TGTGCCAGCAGCCGCAAACAGGGGGTCTCACCAGATACGCAGTATTTT
. TRBD1 TRBJ2-1 TRBV24-1 CATSDSGTGLINEQFF TGTGCCACCAGTGATTCCGGGACAGGGCTTATCAATGAGCAGTTCTTC
. TRBD2 TRBJ2-3 TRBV7-6 CASSLGTSGGYGDTQYF TGTGCCAGCAGCTTAGGGACTAGCGGGGGGTATGGAGATACGCAGTATTTT
. . TRBJ2-3 TRBV18 CASSPDSLTDTQYF TGTGCCAGCTCACCGGACAGTCTCACAGATACGCAGTATTTT
. TRBD1 TRBJ1-6 TRBV2 CASRRQGNSPLHF TGTGCCAGCCGTCGACAGGGGAATTCACCCCTCCACTTT
. TRBD1 TRBJ2-7 TRBV3-1/TRBV3-2 CASSLRRTGDYEQYF TGTGCCAGCAGCTTGCGGCGGACAGGGGACTACGAGCAGTACTTC
. . TRBJ2-5 TRBV6-1 CASSVERPRGQETQYF TGTGCCAGCAGTGTGGAACGGCCGAGGGGGCAAGAGACCCAGTACTTC
. TRBD1 TRBJ1-5 TRBV27 CASSKTGTGGISYQPQHF TGTGCCAGCAGCAAAACCGGGACAGGGGGCATCTCTTATCAGCCCCAGCATTTT
. . TRBJ1-6 TRBV11-2 CASSLIFRKHNSPLHF TGTGCCAGCAGCTTAATTTTCAGGAAACATAATTCACCCCTCCACTTT
once TRBD2 TRBJ2-7 TRBV6-5 CASIGLGTRRYEQYF TGTGCCAGCATTGGGCTCGGGACTAGGAGGTACGAGCAGTACTTC
. TRBD1 TRBJ2-5 TRBV7-2 CASSRDRGAETQYF TGTGCCAGCAGCCGGGACAGGGGTGCGGAGACCCAGTACTTC
. . TRBJ1-1 TRBV5-6 CASSLIPSIGDTEAFF TGTGCCAGCAGCTTGATCCCCTCTATCGGGGACACTGAAGCTTTCTTT
. TRBD1 TRBJ1-4 TRBV3-1/TRBV3-2 CASRGQPNEKLFF TGTGCCAGCAGGGGACAGCCTAATGAAAAACTGTTTTTT
. TRBD1 TRBJ1-2 TRBV20-1 CSASSGDRENGYTF TGCAGTGCTAGTAGCGGGGACAGGGAGAATGGCTACACCTTC
. . TRBJ2-5 TRBV5-5 CASSFDQEETQYF TGTGCCAGCAGCTTCGACCAGGAAGAGACCCAGTACTTC
. . TRBJ1-5 TRBV18 CASSPDTDQPQHF TGTGCCAGCTCTCCAGACACCGATCAGCCCCAGCATTTT
. . TRBJ1-2 TRBV5-6 CASSKQTVNYGYTF TGTGCCAGCAGCAAACAGACAGTTAACTATGGCTACACCTTC
. TRBD1 TRBJ1-2 TRBV2 CASSTGQNYGYTF TGTGCCAGCAGCACGGGACAGAACTATGGCTACACCTTC
. TRBD1 TRBJ1-1 TRBV27 CASSQGVRGPAFF TGTGCCAGCAGTCAGGGGGTTCGGGGGCCAGCTTTCTTT
. . TRBJ2-3 TRBV24-1 CATSATSRLGPDTQYF TGTGCCACCAGTGCAACGTCCAGACTCGGCCCAGATACGCAGTATTTT
. . TRBJ2-7 TRBV12-3/TRBV12-4 CASRRAYEQYF TGTGCCAGCAGACGGGCCTACGAGCAGTACTTC
. TRBD1 TRBJ2-5 TRBV27 CASSNGQGTETQYF TGTGCCAGCAGTAACGGACAGGGAACAGAGACCCAGTACTTC
few TRBD1 TRBJ1-2 TRBV27 CASSYTGTGGDYGYTF TGTGCCAGCAGTTATACCGGGACAGGGGGCGACTATGGCTACACCTTC
many TRBD1 TRBJ1-4 TRBV28 CASRPGTVGEKLFF TGTGCCAGCAGGCCCGGGACAGTGGGAGAAAAACTGTTTTTT
few . TRBJ1-5 TRBV9 CASSVEGGDQPQHF TGTGCCAGCAGCGTAGAAGGGGGGGATCAGCCCCAGCATTTT
. TRBD1 TRBJ1-2 TRBV28 CASSSGGANYGYTF TGTGCCAGCAGTTCAGGGGGCGCAAACTATGGCTACACCTTC
. . TRBJ1-3 TRBV5-1 CASSLLGLSGNTIYF TGCGCCAGCAGCTTGCTAGGCCTTTCTGGAAACACCATATATTTT
. . TRBJ2-4 TRBV6-6 CASSSGQAKNIQYF TGTGCCAGCAGTTCCGGACAGGCCAAAAACATTCAGTACTTC